The sequence of this T cell receptor (beta chain) was determined in a study of brain T cells in children with intractable seizures. Clones were sequenced by immunoSEQ multiplex PCR, and TCRdb holds only the in-frame ones, with some missing. This sample has around 80,000 clones, with around 90% found just once. Germline loops: CDR1 LNHDA, CDR2 SQIVND (reference sequence). V lost 5 bases and J 7 bases, leaving 20 bases between the germline ends. The CDR3 is 16 amino acids. The sequence came from a girl aged 2-9 years with Rasmussen encephalitis and intractable seizures. The rearrangement links TRBV19 to TRBJ2-2; TRBD2 might be the D (6 bases). This specimen consisted of peripheral blood, obtained at surgery. CDR3 loop: CASSRRGSAPGGELFF. CDR3 in DNA: TGTGCCAGTAGTCGGAGGGGCAGCGCCCCTGGCGGGGAGCTGTTTTTT. Together with reference TRBV19 and TRBJ2-2, the CDR3 gives the full variable domain: DGGITQSPKYLFRKEGQNVTLSCEQNLNHDAMYWYRQDPGQGLRLIYYSQIVNDFQKGDIAEGYSVSREKKESFPLTVTSAQKNPTAFYLCASSRRGSAPGGELFFGEGSRLTVL.